The 20 T cell receptor beta chains reported below all come from one sample, sequenced in a study of blood T cell repertoires in COVID-19. The repertoire was sequenced with immunoSEQ multiplex PCR; TCRdb's copy has only in-frame clones and lacks some. The sample lists about 200,000 clones, around four fifths occurring once. Sequenced material: peripheral blood. These receptors all come from a man in his sixties with COVID-19, enrolled during active disease.

This clone was seen a handful of times. This chain links TRBV5-4 with TRBJ2-5, with no clear D. Trimming removed 0 bases at V and 1 base at J, with 7 bases between. Germline CDR1 SGHNT, CDR2 YYREEE (reference sequence). This CDR3 is built from 14 residues. The CDR3 here is CASSLADFQETQYF. CDR3 sequence (DNA): TGTGCCAGCAGCTTGGCCGACTTCCAAGAGACCCAGTACTTC.

J is TRBJ2-7 and V is TRBV7-2; no definite D call. The length of the CDR3 is 12 residues. V shed 3 bases and J shed 9 bases, with 12 bases lying between them. CDR1 and CDR2 (germline): SGHTA, FQGNSA. The CDR3 bases are TGTGCCAGCAGCTTTTCGAGTGCCGCGCAGTACTTC. Its protein is CASSFSSAAQYF.

This chain uses TRBV28 with TRBJ2-1, with 8 bases aligning to TRBD2. CDR1 and CDR2 from the germline V gene are MDHEN and SYDVKM. V was clipped by 5 bases and J by 10 bases; unmatched bases: 7. The CDR3 is made up of 13 amino acids. CDR3 in DNA: TGTGCCAGCAGTCTGGGGCGGGAGGACGAGCAGTTCTTC. Translation gives CASSLGREDEQFF.

The gene calls are TRBV18 and TRBJ1-1, with no clear D. CDR3 length equals 12 residues. Germline V gives CDR1 KGHSH, CDR2 LQKENI. V dropped 3 bases and J dropped 11 bases, with 13 bases sitting between them. CDR3 amino acids: CASSPQPGEAFF. The DNA for the CDR3 is TGTGCCAGCTCACCCCAGCCGGGAGAGGCTTTCTTT.

The gene calls are TRBV5-1 and TRBJ2-2; possibly TRBD2 for D (5 bases). Germline V gene lookup returns CDR1 SGHRS and CDR2 YFSETQ. V was shortened by 1 base and J by 1 base, with 8 bases between the two germline ends. The CDR3 has 15 residues. CDR3 sequence (DNA): TGCGCCAGCAGCTTGAGAGGGCAGAACACCGGGGAGCTGTTTTTT. It codes for CASSLRGQNTGELFF.

V usage is TRBV7-8 and J usage is TRBJ2-2, with a possible D match to TRBD1 (6 bases). V lost 3 bases, J lost 3 bases, and 8 bases lay in between. The CDR3 length is 14 residues. Germline V gene sequence: CDR1 SGHVS, CDR2 FQNEAQ. CDR3: CASSLGAYTGELFF. The CDR3 nucleotides read TGTGCCAGCAGCTTGGGGGCGTACACCGGGGAGCTGTTTTTT.

V gene TRBV12-2 combines with J gene TRBJ1-3; the table's TRBD1 call for D was not verified on the DNA. TRBV12-2 is noted as a pseudogene. This CDR3 region has 15 residues. CDR3 sequence (DNA): TGTGCAAGGAGGACAGGGAGGCTCTCTGGAAACACCATATATTTT. Translating gives CARRTGRLSGNTIYF.

The V and J genes are TRBV11-2 and TRBJ2-7, with 9 bases identical to TRBD2. V shed 1 base, J shed 6 bases, and the junction held 4 bases outside the gene matches. The CDR3 runs 14 residues. Germline assignment: CDR1 SGHAT and CDR2 FQNNGV. CDR3 sequence reads: CASSLVAGALEQYF. The DNA of the CDR3 is TGTGCCAGCAGCTTAGTAGCGGGAGCTCTCGAGCAGTACTTC.

This rearrangement joins TRBV7-6 to TRBJ2-4; D is undetermined. Per the germline V gene, CDR1 is SGHVS and CDR2 is FNYEAQ. This CDR3 comprises 13 residues. Trimming shortened V by 3 bases and J by 8 bases, and 11 bases separated the two germline ends. The DNA for the CDR3 is TGTGCCAGCAGCTTGAGCCTTCGGGACATTCAGTACTTC. Residues: CASSLSLRDIQYF.

This chain joins TRBV6-2 or TRBV6-3 and TRBJ1-1; no definite D call. Trimming shortened V by 5 bases and J by 1 base, and 8 bases separated the two germline ends. Germline loops: CDR1 MNHEY, CDR2 SVGEGT. CDR3 size: 13 residues. Written as DNA, the CDR3 is TGTGCCAGCAGTAAACTTACGAACACTGAAGCTTTCTTT. Translation gives CASSKLTNTEAFF.

The V gene is TRBV29-1, the J gene TRBJ1-1; the match to TRBD1 covers 9 bases. The CDR3 consists of 13 residues. The germline gives CDR1 SQVTM, CDR2 ANQGSEA. Losses at the gene ends were 2 bases for V and 7 bases for J; bases not matched to a gene: 5. In nucleotides, the CDR3 is TGCAGCGTTGAAAAAGGGGGACAGGGTGAAGCTTTCTTT. Translating it yields CSVEKGGQGEAFF.

This chain uses TRBV3-1 (or the pseudogene TRBV3-2) with TRBJ2-5; 11 nucleotides align to TRBD2. The V gene's germline CDR1 is LGHDT and CDR2 YNNKEL (reference sequence). J gave up 7 bases and V 0 bases, and 16 bases lay outside the gene matches. CDR3 length: 19 residues. The CDR3 nucleotides read TGTGCCAGCAGCCAAGATTCCGGGAGGGTAGCGGGAGGGCCGGCGACCCAGTACTTC. This encodes CASSQDSGRVAGGPATQYF.

V usage is TRBV7-2 and J usage is TRBJ2-7; D uncertain. V lost 2 bases to trimming and J lost 2 bases, with 10 bases between them. This CDR3 region has 14 residues. Germline-derived CDR1 and CDR2 are SGHTA and FQGNSA. This CDR3 reads CASSLKASTYEQYF. In DNA form, the CDR3 reads TGTGCCAGCAGCTTAAAGGCTAGTACCTACGAGCAGTACTTC. Based on the CDR3 plus reference TRBV7-2 and TRBJ2-7, the full variable domain is GAGVSQSPSNKVTEKGKDVELRCDPISGHTALYWYRQSLGQGLEFLIYFQGNSAPDKSGLPSDRFSAERTGGSVSTLTIQRTQQEDSAVYLCASSLKASTYEQYFGPGTRLTVT.

The sample holds a few counts of this clone. This chain links TRBV28 with TRBJ1-5; no reliable D call. The CDR3 length is 15 residues. Germline CDR1 is MDHEN and CDR2 is SYDVKM. Trimming cost V 5 bases and J 9 bases, with 20 bases left between them. In nucleotides, the CDR3 is TGTGCCAGCAGTCCCTCAACCTCAGACACGGCGCCCCAGCATTTT. Amino acids: CASSPSTSDTAPQHF.

The CDR3 loop is CASSQPPQGIYGYTF. As DNA, the CDR3 is TGTGCCAGCAGCCAACCCCCTCAGGGGATCTATGGCTACACCTTC. The chain recombines TRBV28 with TRBJ1-2, with D perhaps TRBD1 (6 bases). The germline V gene encodes CDR1 MDHEN and CDR2 SYDVKM. This CDR3 is 15 amino acids long. V was shortened by 6 bases and J by 4 bases, with 18 bases between the two germline ends.

This chain links TRBV3-1 (or the pseudogene TRBV3-2) with TRBJ1-5, with 10 positions matching TRBD1. J lost 2 bases, V lost 2 bases, and 9 bases had no gene match. The CDR3 spans 18 residues. In germline, CDR1 is LGHDT, CDR2 YNNKEL (reference sequence). Here the CDR3 reads CASSQSGTGVNGNQPQHF. CDR3 coding DNA: TGTGCCAGCAGCCAATCGGGGACAGGGGTCAATGGCAATCAGCCCCAGCATTTT.

The chain joins TRBV3-1 (or the pseudogene TRBV3-2) to TRBJ1-6; D gene ambiguous. V was shortened by 0 bases and J by 7 bases, with 10 bases between the two germline ends. The CDR3 covers 15 residues. Germline assignment: CDR1 LGHDT and CDR2 YNNKEL (reference sequence). In DNA form, the CDR3 reads TGTGCCAGCAGCCAAGATATACTAGGAAATTCACCCCTCCACTTT. The encoded protein is CASSQDILGNSPLHF.

The gene calls are TRBV4-3 and TRBJ2-7, with 8 positions matching TRBD1. There are 16 residues in the CDR3. Looked up from germline, CDR1 is LGHNA and CDR2 is YSLEER. Trimming took 0 bases from V and 5 from J; bases not matched to a gene: 9. The CDR3, as DNA: TGCGCCAGCAGCCAAGATAGTACAGGGGGATTCGACGAGCAGTACTTC. It translates to CASSQDSTGGFDEQYF.

This clone was seen ten or more times. This chain connects TRBV9 to TRBJ1-5; D gene ambiguous. Looked up from germline, CDR1 is SGDLS and CDR2 is YYNGEE. The CDR3 loop spans 15 amino acids. Trimming pared 0 bases from V and 0 bases from J, leaving 7 bases between. The CDR3 DNA reads as TGTGCCAGCAGCGTAGGGGAGGTTAGCAATCAGCCCCAGCATTTT. Translated: CASSVGEVSNQPQHF.

The V and J genes are TRBV7-6 and TRBJ2-2; D remains ambiguous. The length of the CDR3 is 12 residues. Trimming pared 5 bases from V and 6 bases from J, leaving 7 bases between. Per germline, CDR1 SGHVS and CDR2 FNYEAQ. The CDR3 loop reads CASSPLPGELFF. The CDR3 DNA is TGTGCCAGCAGCCCCCTCCCCGGGGAGCTGTTTTTT.